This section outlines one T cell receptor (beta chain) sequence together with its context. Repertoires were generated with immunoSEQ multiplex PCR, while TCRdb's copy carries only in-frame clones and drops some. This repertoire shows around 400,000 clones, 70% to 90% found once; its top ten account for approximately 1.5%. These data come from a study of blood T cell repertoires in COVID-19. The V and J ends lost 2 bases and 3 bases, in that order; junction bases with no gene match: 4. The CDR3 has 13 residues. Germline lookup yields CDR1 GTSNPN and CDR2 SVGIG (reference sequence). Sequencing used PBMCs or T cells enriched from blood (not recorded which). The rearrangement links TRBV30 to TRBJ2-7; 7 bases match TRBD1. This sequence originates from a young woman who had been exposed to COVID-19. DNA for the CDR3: TGTGCCTGGAGTCCGGGACAGTTCTACGAGCAGTACTTC. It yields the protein CAWSPGQFYEQYF.